Below are 14 T cell receptor beta chains sequenced from a single sample in a study of cytomegalovirus exposure and HLA in healthy donors. PCR primers comprised 60 Vbeta and 13 Jbeta primers. Sequenced by immunoSEQ multiplex PCR; TCRdb stores in-frame clones only, minus some. The sample has about 160,000 clones, roughly 80% seen once; the top ten hold roughly 8%. Sequenced sample: PBMCs. The source is a male donor in good health and CMV-seropositive.

The chain joins TRBV4-3 to TRBJ1-1, with D uncertain. This CDR3 spans 15 amino acids. In germline, CDR1 is LGHNA, CDR2 YSLEER. Trimming shortened V by 0 bases and J by 10 bases, and 18 bases separated the two germline ends. CDR3: CASSQDLSGQVRAFF. In nucleotides, the CDR3 is TGCGCCAGCAGCCAAGACTTGAGTGGGCAGGTACGAGCTTTCTTT.

The chain has TRBV4-3 and TRBJ1-1, with D hard to call. The CDR3 runs to 13 residues. V lost 2 bases and J lost 1, with 5 bases in between. Looked up from germline, CDR1 is LGHNA and CDR2 is YSLEER. The CDR3 nucleotides are TGCGCCAGCAGCCAAAACAGGAACACTGAAGCTTTCTTT. It translates to CASSQNRNTEAFF.

The rearrangement links TRBV28 to TRBJ1-5; D remains ambiguous. The CDR3 is made up of 12 amino acids. Germline CDR1 MDHEN, CDR2 SYDVKM. V lost 8 bases and J lost 3, with 8 bases in between. DNA of the CDR3: TGTGCCAGCCGGGTAGTCAATCAGCCCCAGCATTTT. Translating gives CASRVVNQPQHF.

This chain links TRBV5-6 with TRBJ2-7, with 10 bases aligning to TRBD1. The CDR3 sequence is 14 residues long. In germline, CDR1 is SGHDT, CDR2 YYEEEE. V shed 4 bases and J 4 bases; nucleotides not matched to a gene: 5. The CDR3 DNA reads as TGTGCCAGCAGCATGGGACAGGGGTGGTACGAGCAGTACTTC. Protein product: CASSMGQGWYEQYF. Looking up the rest from reference TRBV5-6 and TRBJ2-7 gives the full variable domain: DAGVTQSPTHLIKTRGQQVTLRCSPKSGHDTVSWYQQALGQGPQFIFQYYEEEERQRGNFPDRFSGHQFPNYSSELNVNALLLGDSALYLCASSMGQGWYEQYFGPGTRLTVT.

The chain joins TRBV7-9 to TRBJ1-5; 11 bases line up with TRBD1. The ends lost 3 bases at V and 4 bases at J; junction bases unmatched: 2. Germline V CDR1 and CDR2: SEHNR, FQNEAQ (reference sequence). The CDR3 has 15 amino acids. CDR3 residues: CASSFGQGANQPQHF. For the CDR3, the DNA is TGTGCCAGCAGCTTCGGACAGGGGGCAAATCAGCCCCAGCATTTT.

V usage is TRBV28 and J usage is TRBJ1-1; TRBD1 agrees at 7 bases. The CDR3 loop spans 16 amino acids. Germline V lookup: CDR1 MDHEN, CDR2 SYDVKM. V lost 7 bases to trimming and J lost 4 bases; unmatched junction nucleotides: 15. As DNA, the CDR3 is TGTGCCAGCAATTCGCCCCGACAGGGACTGGGCACTGAAGCTTTCTTT. Its translation is CASNSPRQGLGTEAFF.

The J gene is TRBJ1-1, the V gene TRBV10-3; TRBD1 matches at 7 bases. Germline CDR1 is ENHRY and CDR2 is SYGVKD. The CDR3 is 14 amino acids. Unmatched junction bases numbered 9, after V lost 7 bases and J lost 4 bases. CDR3 nucleotide sequence: TGTGCCATCAAAGGGACAGCCCAGGGCACTGAAGCTTTCTTT. Translation gives CAIKGTAQGTEAFF.

The V call is TRBV5-1, the J call TRBJ1-1; D remains ambiguous. This CDR3 has 14 residues. CDR1 and CDR2 from the germline V gene are SGHRS and YFSETQ. The V end was cut by 0 bases, the J end by 8 bases, with 14 bases between. The CDR3: CASSLGGSEEEAFF. In nucleotides, the CDR3 is TGCGCCAGCAGCTTGGGCGGATCGGAGGAGGAAGCTTTCTTT.

The chain carries TRBV5-6 and TRBJ2-7, with 8 nucleotides matching TRBD1. Germline V gene data show CDR1 as SGHDT and CDR2 as YYEEEE. The ends lost 2 bases at V and 2 bases at J; junction bases unmatched: 6. The CDR3 sequence is 15 residues long. CDR3 amino acids: CASSFRGTGAYEQYF. The CDR3 DNA sequence: TGTGCCAGCAGCTTCCGAGGGACAGGAGCCTACGAGCAGTACTTC.

The V call is TRBV20-1, the J call TRBJ1-1; D might be TRBD1 (5 bases). Germline V gene sequence: CDR1 DFQATT, CDR2 SNEGSKA (reference sequence). This CDR3 is built from 10 residues. Trimming cost V 6 bases and J 7 bases, with 9 bases left between them. The CDR3 coding sequence is TGCAGTGCAGGACATTTTGAAGCTTTCTTT. As protein: CSAGHFEAFF.

V and J are TRBV7-2 and TRBJ2-7; D remains unclear. CDR1 is SGHTA and CDR2 is FQGNSA in the germline V gene. With 2 bases removed from V and 2 bases from J, the gap between germline ends came to 4 bases. This CDR3 comprises 12 residues. Here the CDR3 reads CASSLLTYEQYF. The DNA of the CDR3 is TGTGCCAGCAGCTTACTAACCTACGAGCAGTACTTC.

V is TRBV7-2 and J is TRBJ2-1, with 7 bases identical to TRBD1. Trimming removed 1 base from V and 9 bases from J; junction bases left unmatched: 3. Germline V gene lookup returns CDR1 SGHTA and CDR2 FQGNSA. This CDR3 has 13 residues. CDR3 bases: TGTGCCAGCAGCTTAGACAGGGGTGGTGAGCAGTTCTTC. The encoded protein is CASSLDRGGEQFF.

The rearrangement joins TRBV4-1 to TRBJ2-3; perhaps TRBD1 as D (6 bases). Germline assignment: CDR1 MGHRA and CDR2 YSYEKL. Trimming took 3 bases from V and 2 from J, leaving 12 bases between them. The CDR3 runs 15 residues. The CDR3 sequence: CASSHLGTHTDTQYF. CDR3 DNA sequence: TGCGCCAGCAGCCATCTTGGGACACACACAGATACGCAGTATTTT.

The chain links TRBV5-1 to TRBJ1-2; D may be TRBD1 (6 bases). CDR1 is SGHRS, CDR2 YFSETQ, per germline. V lost 3 bases, J lost 3 bases, and 9 bases lay in between. The CDR3 extends over 13 amino acids. The CDR3 sequence is CASSSGGDYGYTF. CDR3 nucleotide sequence: TGCGCCAGCAGCTCGGGGGGCGACTATGGCTACACCTTC.